This T cell receptor (beta chain) is from a study of cytomegalovirus exposure and HLA in healthy donors. Study results and limitations: Looking again later, the authors saw that most CMV-associated TCR beta chains seemed HLA-restricted. A link between a missense DCLRE1C variant and TCR beta V- and J-gene trimming emerged from a later analysis. Published work reported that the classifier diagnosed cytomegalovirus status with high specificity and sensitivity. Most of the TCR beta V segments (in an earlier analysis) were productive either about 87% or about 30% of the time.

Use of 60 Vbeta and 13 Jbeta primers characterized the PCR. The table came from immunoSEQ multiplex PCR; TCRdb's copy has only in-frame clones and leaves some out. The sample records some 110,000 clones, 75% to 90% being singletons. The sample holds one count of this clone. What it binds is not known. The germline CDR1 and CDR2 sequences are SGHRS and YFSETQ. Trimming took off 4 bases at V and 3 bases at J, with 16 bases between the two ends. The CDR3 sequence is 16 residues long. The sequence came from a man under 40 in good health and CMV-seropositive. Sequencing used PBMCs. The chain joins TRBV5-1 to TRBJ2-2, with D tentatively TRBD1 (6 bases). The CDR3 DNA sequence: TGCGCCAGCAGCCCTGCTAGGACAGCAGACACCGGGGAGCTGTTTTTT. Translating it yields CASSPARTADTGELFF. Together with reference TRBV5-1 and TRBJ2-2, the CDR3 gives the full variable domain: KAGVTQTPRYLIKTRGQQVTLSCSPISGHRSVSWYQQTPGQGLQFLFEYFSETQRNKGNFPGRFSGRQFSNSRSEMNVSTLELGDSALYLCASSPARTADTGELFFGEGSRLTVL.